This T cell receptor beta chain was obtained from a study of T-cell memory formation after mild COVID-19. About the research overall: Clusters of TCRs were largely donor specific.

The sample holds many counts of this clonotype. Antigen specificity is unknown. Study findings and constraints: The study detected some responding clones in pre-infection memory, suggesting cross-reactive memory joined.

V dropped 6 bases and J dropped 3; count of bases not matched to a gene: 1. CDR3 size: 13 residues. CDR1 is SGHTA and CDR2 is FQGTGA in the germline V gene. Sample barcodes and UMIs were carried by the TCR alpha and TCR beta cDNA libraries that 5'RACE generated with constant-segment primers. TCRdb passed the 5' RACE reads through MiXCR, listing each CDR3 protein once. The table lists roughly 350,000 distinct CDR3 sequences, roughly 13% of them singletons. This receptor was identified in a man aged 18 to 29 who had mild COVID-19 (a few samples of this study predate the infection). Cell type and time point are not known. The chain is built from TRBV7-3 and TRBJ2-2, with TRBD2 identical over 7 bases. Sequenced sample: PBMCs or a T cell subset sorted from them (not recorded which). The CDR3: CASRGGDTGELFF. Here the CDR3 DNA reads TGTGCCAGCAGGGGGGGGGACACCGGGGAGCTGTTTTTT. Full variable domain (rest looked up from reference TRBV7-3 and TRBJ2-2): GAGVSQTPSNKVTEKGKYVELRCDPISGHTALYWYRQSLGQGPEFLIYFQGTGAADDSGLPNDRFFAVRPEGSVSTLKIQRTERGDSAVYLCASRGGDTGELFFGEGSRLTVL.